The clone carrying this T cell receptor (beta chain) was observed once. The antigen remains unidentified. This specimen comes from a study of OX40 agonist ivuxolimab in advanced cancers. Study-level findings and limits: With doses of 0.1-3.0 mg/kg, partial responders showed among the lowest clonal expansion.

Sequencing used immunoSEQ multiplex PCR; TCRdb keeps in-frame clones, though not all of them. The sample includes 75,000 to 95,000 clones, more than 80% of them seen just once. Deletions cut 3 bases from V and 1 base from J, with 12 bases between. The CDR3 covers 16 residues. CDR1 is MGHRA and CDR2 is YSYEKL in the germline V gene. The receptor was isolated from an adult with an advanced solid tumor such as melanoma, head and neck, liver or kidney cancer. The input for sequencing was CD4+ or CD8+ T cells sorted from blood, taken in a trial of the OX40 agonist ivuxolimab. This chain joins TRBV4-1 and TRBJ2-2, with D possibly being TRBD2 (6 bases). CDR3 sequence: CASSQGRGLNTGELFF. The CDR3, as DNA: TGCGCCAGCAGCCAGGGCCGGGGACTGAACACCGGGGAGCTGTTTTTT.